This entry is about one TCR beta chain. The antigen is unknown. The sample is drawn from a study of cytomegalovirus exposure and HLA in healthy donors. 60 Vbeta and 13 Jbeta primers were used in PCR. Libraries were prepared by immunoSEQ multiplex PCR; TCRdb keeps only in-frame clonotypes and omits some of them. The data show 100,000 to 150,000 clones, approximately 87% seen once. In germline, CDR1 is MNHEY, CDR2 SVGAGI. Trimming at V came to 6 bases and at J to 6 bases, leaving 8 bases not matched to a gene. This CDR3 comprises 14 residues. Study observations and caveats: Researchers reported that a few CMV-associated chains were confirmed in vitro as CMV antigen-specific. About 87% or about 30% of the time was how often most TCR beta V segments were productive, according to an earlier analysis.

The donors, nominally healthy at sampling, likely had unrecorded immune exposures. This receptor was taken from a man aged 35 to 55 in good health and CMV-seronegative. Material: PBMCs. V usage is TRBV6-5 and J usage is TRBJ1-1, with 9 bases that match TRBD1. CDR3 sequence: CASSLQGASAEAFF. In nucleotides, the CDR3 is TGTGCCAGCAGCCTACAGGGGGCGAGCGCTGAAGCTTTCTTT.